Sequencing of this T cell receptor (beta chain) was carried out in a study of graft-versus-host responses after intestinal transplantation. In the study overall: Following induction with anti-thymocyte globulin, all recipients were given tacrolimus and steroids for around three years. The study, taken as a whole, reports: GvH clones appeared in recipient marrow, some first in ileum or blood.

In regard to this clone: The antigen is unknown.

The data were produced by immunoSEQ multiplex PCR, yet TCRdb's version contains in-frame clones alone and is incomplete. The sample includes tens of thousands of clones, around 96% of them seen just once. Germline values: CDR1 LNHNV, CDR2 YYDKDF (reference sequence). There are 17 residues in the CDR3. With 2 bases clipped from V and 7 bases from J, the junction kept 10 bases outside the gene matches. The chain employs TRBV15 and TRBJ1-6; 8 nucleotides align to TRBD1. The sequence was collected from a human donor who was the organ donor for an intestinal transplant. Here the sequenced sample was unstimulated CD8+ T cells sorted from spleen or lymph node cells, taken before transplant. The CDR3 DNA reads TGTGCCACCAGCAGAAACCTAAGGGGACAGGAGAATTCACCCCTCCACTTT. It translates to CATSRNLRGQENSPLHF.